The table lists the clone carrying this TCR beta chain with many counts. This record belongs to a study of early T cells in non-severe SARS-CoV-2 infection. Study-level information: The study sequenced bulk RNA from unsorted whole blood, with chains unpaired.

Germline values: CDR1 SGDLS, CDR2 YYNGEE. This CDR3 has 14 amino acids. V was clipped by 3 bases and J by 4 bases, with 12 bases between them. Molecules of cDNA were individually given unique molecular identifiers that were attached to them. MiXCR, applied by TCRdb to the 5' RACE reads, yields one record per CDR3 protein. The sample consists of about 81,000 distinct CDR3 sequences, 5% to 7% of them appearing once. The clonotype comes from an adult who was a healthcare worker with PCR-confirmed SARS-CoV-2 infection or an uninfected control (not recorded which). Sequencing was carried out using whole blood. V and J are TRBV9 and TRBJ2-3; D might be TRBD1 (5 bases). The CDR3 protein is CASSETVGADTQYF. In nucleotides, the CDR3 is TGTGCCAGCAGCGAGACAGTCGGTGCAGATACGCAGTATTTT. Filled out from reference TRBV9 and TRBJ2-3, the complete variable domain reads DSGVTQTPKHLITATGQRVTLRCSPRSGDLSVYWYQQSLDQGLQFLIQYYNGEERAKGNILERFSAQQFPDLHSELNLSSLELGDSALYFCASSETVGADTQYFGPGTRLTVL.